These T cell receptor beta chains were read from a single sample in a study. TCRdb re-analysed the RT-PCR reads in MiXCR, keeping a single row per CDR3 protein. The sample consists of 550,000 to 750,000 distinct CDR3 sequences, 13% to 15% of them appearing once. The sample consisted of memory CD4+ T cells from blood. These receptors originate from a female donor in good health, serving as a healthy control. CDR3s include the opening cysteine and the closing phenylalanine or tryptophan. The D gene is left open where the match is weak. The size of a clone is reported for some rows only, either as once, few or many, or as a class for expanded clones.

>TRBJ2-7|TRBV3-1|-|few
TGTGCCAGCAGAGACAGGACCTCCTACGAGCAGTACTTC
CASRDRTSYEQYF
>TRBJ2-2|TRBV7-2|-|many
TGTGCCAGCAGCTTAGTAGGCAGGGTTGGTGTCGGGGAGCTGTTTTTT
CASSLVGRVGVGELFF
>TRBJ2-3|TRBV12-3/TRBV12-4|-|few
TGTGCCAGCAGTTCCCCGACTAACACAGATACGCAGTATTTT
CASSSPTNTDTQYF
>TRBJ1-1|TRBV29-1|-|-
TGCAGCGTGGGAGAGTTCGGGGCTTTCTTT
CSVGEFGAFF
>TRBJ2-3|TRBV15|-|many
TGTGCCACCAGCAGAGATCGAGGGGGGGTATATACGCAGTATTTT
CATSRDRGGVYTQYF
>TRBJ2-7|TRBV7-2|TRBD1|few
TGTGCCAGCAGCGTGGGACAGCCCCGTTCCTACGAGCAGTACTTC
CASSVGQPRSYEQYF
>TRBJ2-7|TRBV29-1|-|many
TGCAGCGGACTGGGCGACAGGCCCTACGAGCAGTACTTC
CSGLGDRPYEQYF
>TRBJ2-7|TRBV15|-|many
TGTGCCACCAGCAGAGTAGCGGTGCCCGAGCAGTACTTC
CATSRVAVPEQYF
>TRBJ2-1|TRBV7-2|TRBD2|many
TGTGCCAGCAGCCCGGCTAGCGGGTCCTACAATGAGCAGTTCTTC
CASSPASGSYNEQFF
>TRBJ2-7|TRBV6-5|-|many
TGTGCCAGCAGGCCATCGACCTCCTACGAGCAGTACTTC
CASRPSTSYEQYF
>TRBJ2-5|TRBV2|TRBD2|few
TGTGCCAGCAGTGTTGAAAGTGGGAAGACACGACTAGCGGTTGAGGAGACCCAGTACTTC
CASSVESGKTRLAVEETQYF
>TRBJ1-2|TRBV6-5|-|few
TGTGCCAGCAGACGACAGAATGGCTACACCTTC
CASRRQNGYTF
>TRBJ2-3|TRBV27|TRBD2|few
TGTGCCAGCAGAGTAGCGGGGGGGCGAGATACGCAGTATTTT
CASRVAGGRDTQYF
>TRBJ2-2|TRBV24-1|-|few
TGTGCCACCAGTTATGTCACCGGGGAGCTGTTTTTT
CATSYVTGELFF
>TRBJ1-1|TRBV20-1|-|few
TGCAGTGCTAGAGATCAGTGGTCAGCCGCTGAAGCTTTCTTT
CSARDQWSAAEAFF
>TRBJ1-4|TRBV4-3|TRBD1|-
TGCGCCAGCAGCCAGGCTGACAGGGGAGTAAGGAGCGGTGAAAAACTGTTTTTT
CASSQADRGVRSGEKLFF
>TRBJ2-3|TRBV12-3/TRBV12-4|TRBD2|many
TGTGCCAGCAGTTCACGCACTAGCGGGAGAACAGATACGCAGTATTTT
CASSSRTSGRTDTQYF
>TRBJ1-1|TRBV4-2|TRBD1|-
TGTGCCAGCAGCCCAGCGGACAGGGGGGTATACACTGAAGCTTTCTTT
CASSPADRGVYTEAFF
>TRBJ2-7|TRBV5-1|TRBD1|-
TGCGCCAGCGCCGGGACAGGGATCTACGAGCAGTACTTC
CASAGTGIYEQYF
>TRBJ2-2|TRBV12-3/TRBV12-4|TRBD1|-
TGTGCCAGCAGAAAGTGGACAGGGGAAGAGACCGGGGAGCTGTTTTTT
CASRKWTGEETGELFF
>TRBJ2-3|TRBV4-1|TRBD1|-
TGCGCCAGCAGCCAATCGCCCTTGCGGGGTGGACAGGGGGCGTCAAATACGCAGTATTTT
CASSQSPLRGGQGASNTQYF
>TRBJ1-5|TRBV11-2|-|few
TGTGCCAGCAGCCGAGGACTAAATCAGCCCCAGCATTTT
CASSRGLNQPQHF
>TRBJ1-5|TRBV6-2/TRBV6-3|-|-
TGTGCCAGCAGTCCTCTATCAGGGAATAGCAATCAGCCCCAGCATTTT
CASSPLSGNSNQPQHF
>TRBJ2-5|TRBV24-1|-|-
TGTGCCACCAGTGATTTCCCAGACCAAGAGACCCAGTACTTC
CATSDFPDQETQYF
>TRBJ1-1|TRBV6-5|TRBD1|-
TGTGCCAGCAGTGACCGACAGGGTTTGCCACTTTTTGAAGCTTTCTTT
CASSDRQGLPLFEAFF
>TRBJ1-6|TRBV4-3|-|-
TGCGCCAGGCGGCCCGACGACCCGAGCTCCTATAATTCACCCCTCCACTTT
CARRPDDPSSYNSPLHF
>TRBJ1-6|TRBV3-1|-|once
TGTGCCAGCAGCCCTATTTCCGGGGGGCATAATTCACCCCTCCACTTT
CASSPISGGHNSPLHF
>TRBJ2-1|TRBV19|TRBD2|-
TGTGCCAGTAGTCGGTTTAGCGGGGGGAGGAATGAGCAGTTCTTC
CASSRFSGGRNEQFF
>TRBJ1-1|TRBV24-1|TRBD1|few
TGTGCCACCAGTGAAAACACAGGGGGCGTCACTGAAGCTTTCTTT
CATSENTGGVTEAFF
>TRBJ2-7|TRBV7-2|TRBD1|many
TGTGCCAGCAGCCGGTCGACAGGGAGCCACGAGCAGTACTTC
CASSRSTGSHEQYF
>TRBJ2-3|TRBV4-2|TRBD2|-
TGTGCCAGCAGCCAAGGTGGAGCGGGAGGGCTGGCAGATACGCAGTATTTT
CASSQGGAGGLADTQYF
>TRBJ2-4|TRBV20-1|TRBD2|-
TGCAGTGCTGACGGATTAGCGGGAGTTGGAAACATTCAGTACTTC
CSADGLAGVGNIQYF
>TRBJ2-3|TRBV28|-|few
TGTGCCAGCACCCCGACGTGGGCAGATACGCAGTATTTT
CASTPTWADTQYF
>TRBJ2-3|TRBV6-6|TRBD2|-
TGTGCCAGCAGTTACGGGGGGGGAGGCGGAGATACGCAGTATTTT
CASSYGGGGGDTQYF
>TRBJ2-2|TRBV6-1|TRBD1|few
TGTGCCAGCAGGGGACAGGGGGCGACCACCGGGGAGCTGTTTTTT
CASRGQGATTGELFF
>TRBJ2-2|TRBV10-3|TRBD1|many
TGTGCCATCAGTGAGCGGGATCTGACAGGGAAGAACACCGGGGAGCTGTTTTTT
CAISERDLTGKNTGELFF
>TRBJ2-2|TRBV6-2/TRBV6-3|-|few
TGTGCCAGCAGAACCCGGGGGCTAGGGGTCACCGGGGAGCTGTTTTTT
CASRTRGLGVTGELFF
>TRBJ1-1|TRBV24-1|TRBD1|-
TGTGCCACCAACCTGGACAGGGGGACTTTCTTT
CATNLDRGTFF
>TRBJ2-5|TRBV12-3/TRBV12-4|-|-
TGTGCCAGCAGTCTAGAGGGGGTCAGGGAGACCCAGTACTTC
CASSLEGVRETQYF
>TRBJ2-3|TRBV12-3/TRBV12-4|TRBD2|few
TGTGCCAGCAGTTTTTCTCCCGGGTCCGGGGGGGGGCTAAACACAGATACGCAGTATTTT
CASSFSPGSGGGLNTDTQYF
>TRBJ2-1|TRBV6-5|-|many
TGTGCCAGCAGCCCGGGTTGGGCAGCAGCTTTGGACAATGAGCAGTTCTTC
CASSPGWAAALDNEQFF
>TRBJ2-3|TRBV18|-|-
TGTGCCAGCTCCCGCGCCTCGCCAGAGGATACGCAGTATTTT
CASSRASPEDTQYF
>TRBJ2-2|TRBV6-5|-|few
TGTGCCAGCAGACGCCGACAGAGAGGGACCGGGGAGCTGTTTTTT
CASRRRQRGTGELFF
>TRBJ2-7|TRBV12-3/TRBV12-4|TRBD2|-
TGTGCCAGCAGTCCGCGGGGGACTAGCGGGAGGATTTCCTCCTACGAGCAGTACTTC
CASSPRGTSGRISSYEQYF
>TRBJ2-1|TRBV21-1|-|-
TGTGCCAGCAGCATGCGGGGGGCGCGTCACAATGAGCAGTTCTTC
CASSMRGARHNEQFF
>TRBJ2-3|TRBV20-1|TRBD2|few
TGCAGTGCATCACTAGCGGGAGGAAGAGATACGCAGTATTTT
CSASLAGGRDTQYF
>TRBJ1-2|TRBV6-1|-|few
TGTGCCAGCATACCAGGAGGGGGATATGGCTACACCTTC
CASIPGGGYGYTF
>TRBJ2-7|TRBV7-2|TRBD2|few
TGTGCCAGCAGCTTAAGCGCTAGCGGGGGGGTGAAGCAGTACTTC
CASSLSASGGVKQYF
>TRBJ1-1|TRBV20-1|-|-
TGCAGTGCTAGAAGGGCAGGGAAGTACACTGAAGCTTTCTTT
CSARRAGKYTEAFF
>TRBJ2-1|TRBV30|TRBD2|-
TGTGCCTGGAGTACGGGACTAGCGGGGTACAATGAGCAGTTCTTC
CAWSTGLAGYNEQFF
>TRBJ1-1|TRBV6-5|TRBD1|many
TGTGCCAGCAGCCCAACCGGGACAGGGGCGTCCACTGAAGCTTTCTTT
CASSPTGTGASTEAFF
>TRBJ2-5|TRBV7-2|TRBD1|-
TGTGCCAGCAGCGCCCGACAGGGGCGCCAAGAGACCCAGTACTTC
CASSARQGRQETQYF
>TRBJ2-1|TRBV15|-|-
TGTGCCACCAGCAGAGAGGTGGCAGAACCAGACAATGAGCAGTTCTTC
CATSREVAEPDNEQFF